Below are 20 T cell receptor beta chains sequenced from a single sample in a study of T cell changes during pregnancy in multiple sclerosis. TCRdb keeps only in-frame clones here, not all; method: immunoSEQ multiplex PCR. The sample includes under 25,000 clones, roughly 86% seen only once; the top ten take 10% to 15%. The sequencing used CD8+ T cells from peripheral blood mononuclear cells, collected in the first trimester of pregnancy. The receptors here all came from a female donor in good health, enrolled as a control in a pregnancy study.

This clone has more than one count but fewer than ten. This chain connects TRBV28 to TRBJ1-6; D gene unclear. The V gene's germline CDR1 is MDHEN and CDR2 SYDVKM. V dropped 2 bases and J dropped 10 bases, with 12 bases sitting between them. The CDR3 is 14 residues long. The CDR3 region has the DNA TGTGCCAGCAGTTTAGCGGGCGTTGGGTCACCCCTCCACTTT. This codes for CASSLAGVGSPLHF.

The V and J genes are TRBV27 and TRBJ2-1; perhaps TRBD1 as D (5 bases). Germline V CDR1 and CDR2: MNHEY, SMNVEV (reference sequence). The CDR3 spans 14 residues. The germline V and J ends were trimmed by 3 bases and 5 bases, with 11 bases remaining between them. The DNA of the CDR3 is TGTGCCAGCAGTTTCAAAGACAGACACAATGAGCAGTTCTTC. This sequence encodes CASSFKDRHNEQFF.

The chain employs TRBV2 and TRBJ1-1, with D maybe TRBD1 (5 bases). Germline-derived CDR1 and CDR2 are SNHLY and FYNNEI. CDR3 length: 16 residues. V gave up 2 bases and J gave up 1 base, with 14 bases separating them. For the CDR3, the DNA is TGTGCCAGCAGTGAAAGGTGGGGCGGAAGGAACACTGAAGCTTTCTTT. Translating gives CASSERWGGRNTEAFF.

The chain joins TRBV7-9 to TRBJ2-4; TRBD1 matches at 7 bases. Germline V CDR1 and CDR2: SEHNR, FQNEAQ (reference sequence). There are 14 residues in the CDR3. Trimming removed 4 bases from V and 7 bases from J; junction bases left unmatched: 7. CDR3 sequence reads: CASSYGQDGNIQYF. DNA for the CDR3: TGTGCCAGCAGCTACGGACAGGACGGGAACATTCAGTACTTC.

The sample holds one count of this clone. This chain links TRBV6-1 with TRBJ1-5; 8 nucleotides agree with TRBD1. The CDR3 covers 16 residues. Germline lookup yields CDR1 MNHNS and CDR2 SASEGT. V trimming: 1 base; J trimming: 7 bases; junction bases outside the gene matches: 9. The CDR3 loop reads CASSEGTGGHRQPQHF. The CDR3 DNA follows: TGTGCCAGCAGTGAAGGAACAGGGGGACATCGGCAGCCCCAGCATTTT.

This clone was counted once. This chain joins TRBV27 and TRBJ2-1, with 12 bases matching TRBD2. Trimming removed 5 bases from V and 4 bases from J; junction bases left unmatched: 6. Germline V gene lookup returns CDR1 MNHEY and CDR2 SMNVEV (reference sequence). The CDR3 has 16 amino acids. The CDR3 DNA is TGTGCCAGCAGTATCAGTCTAGCGGGAGGGTACAATGAGCAGTTCTTC. This sequence encodes CASSISLAGGYNEQFF.

V gene TRBV29-1 combines with J gene TRBJ2-5; tentative D call: TRBD2 (5 bases). Trimming pared 6 bases from V and 5 bases from J, leaving 13 bases between. Per the germline V gene, CDR1 is SQVTM and CDR2 is ANQGSEA. The CDR3 runs 12 residues. The CDR3 is CSVPRGRETQYF. CDR3 nucleotide sequence: TGCAGCGTCCCCCGGGGTAGGGAGACCCAGTACTTC. Complete variable domain (other parts from reference TRBV29-1 and TRBJ2-5): SAVISQKPSRDICQRGTSLTIQCQVDSQVTMMFWYRQQPGQSLTLIATANQGSEATYESGFVIDKFPISRPNLTFSTLTVSNMSPEDSSIYLCSVPRGRETQYFGPGTRLLVL.

The J gene is TRBJ1-5, the V gene TRBV28, with TRBD1 identical over 10 bases. In germline, CDR1 is MDHEN, CDR2 SYDVKM. The V and J ends lost 3 bases and 7 bases, in that order; junction bases with no gene match: 6. The CDR3 contains 15 residues. The CDR3 sequence is CASSLLTGGRQPQHF. CDR3 DNA: TGTGCCAGCAGTTTGTTGACAGGGGGCCGACAGCCCCAGCATTTT.

This clone showed up just a few times. The V and J genes are TRBV4-3 and TRBJ2-1, with D possibly TRBD2 on 5 matching bases. Germline V gene lookup returns CDR1 LGHNA and CDR2 YSLEER. V lost 3 bases, J lost 7 bases, and 10 bases lay in between. The CDR3 has 13 residues. CDR3 sequence: CASSQEAENEQFF. The CDR3, as DNA: TGCGCCAGCAGCCAGGAGGCGGAGAATGAGCAGTTCTTC.

This chain connects TRBV10-2 to TRBJ2-7; 7 bases are a match to TRBD1. The V gene end was trimmed by 7 bases and the J gene end by 5 bases; junction bases not matched to a gene: 8. The CDR3 sequence is 13 residues long. CDR1 is WSHSY and CDR2 is SAAADI in the germline V gene. DNA for the CDR3: TGCGCCAGCACCGACAGGGTGAGGGACGAGCAGTACTTC. Protein product: CASTDRVRDEQYF.

V gene TRBV19 combines with J gene TRBJ1-1; D call uncertain. V gave up 7 bases and J gave up 0 bases, with 15 bases separating them. The CDR3 runs to 15 residues. Germline V gene data show CDR1 as LNHDA and CDR2 as SQIVND (reference sequence). CDR3 DNA sequence: TGTGCCAGTACGGCCAGTCAGCGAATGAACACTGAAGCTTTCTTT. Translating it yields CASTASQRMNTEAFF. Combining the CDR3 with reference TRBV19 and TRBJ1-1 gives the whole variable domain DGGITQSPKYLFRKEGQNVTLSCEQNLNHDAMYWYRQDPGQGLRLIYYSQIVNDFQKGDIAEGYSVSREKKESFPLTVTSAQKNPTAFYLCASTASQRMNTEAFFGQGTRLTVV.

This chain links TRBV7-9 with TRBJ2-7, with 7 bases that match TRBD2. This CDR3 has 14 residues. Unmatched junction bases numbered 6, after V lost 4 bases and J lost 3 bases. From germline, CDR1 is SEHNR and CDR2 FQNEAQ (reference sequence). CDR3 nucleotides: TGTGCCAGCAGCTCCCCCGGACTAGGCTACGAGCAGTACTTC. This encodes CASSSPGLGYEQYF.

The chain has TRBV19 and TRBJ2-1, with TRBD1 matching 8 bases. The CDR3 extends over 15 amino acids. The trim removed 2 bases at V and 10 bases at J, leaving 10 bases unmatched. CDR1 is LNHDA and CDR2 is SQIVND in the germline V gene (reference sequence). CDR3 protein: CASSISGQGAFEQFF. CDR3 nucleotide sequence: TGTGCCAGTAGTATAAGCGGGCAGGGGGCATTCGAGCAGTTCTTC.

The rearrangement uses TRBV30 and TRBJ2-7, with 10 bases that match TRBD1. Germline V lookup: CDR1 GTSNPN, CDR2 SVGIG (reference sequence). The CDR3 is 14 amino acids. With V trimmed by 5 bases and J by 3 bases, 7 bases remained unmatched. The DNA of the CDR3 is TGTGCCTGGGGGGGACGGACAGGGGGCTACGAGCAGTACTTC. Its protein is CAWGGRTGGYEQYF.

The chain recombines TRBV21-1 with TRBJ1-3; the tabulated D call, TRBD1, remains unverified against the DNA. TRBV21-1 is classified as a pseudogene. The length of the CDR3 is 17 residues. The CDR3 nucleotides read TGTGCCAGCAGCAAAGGGGCAGGGGGAGATGACGGAAACACCATATATTTT. Its protein product is CASSKGAGGDDGNTIYF.

The chain recombines TRBV2 with TRBJ2-1; no definite D call. The ends were cut back, 3 bases at V and 0 bases at J, with 12 bases in the middle. This CDR3 spans 16 amino acids. The V gene's germline CDR1 is SNHLY and CDR2 FYNNEI. This CDR3 reads CASSDLLQSSYNEQFF. The CDR3 DNA follows: TGTGCCAGCAGTGACTTACTCCAAAGCTCCTACAATGAGCAGTTCTTC.

This rearrangement joins TRBV27 to TRBJ2-1; TRBD2 aligns across 7 bases. This CDR3 spans 14 amino acids. Per germline, CDR1 MNHEY and CDR2 SMNVEV (reference sequence). V lost 4 bases, J lost 7 bases, and 7 bases stayed unmatched. Here the CDR3 reads CASSSLASGNEQFF. For the CDR3, the DNA is TGTGCCAGCAGTTCCCTCGCTAGCGGTAATGAGCAGTTCTTC.

The J gene is TRBJ1-2, the V gene TRBV10-3; TRBD1 might be the D (6 bases). Trimming cost V 3 bases and J 4 bases, with 15 bases left between them. The length of the CDR3 is 15 residues. Germline CDR1 is ENHRY and CDR2 is SYGVKD. This CDR3 is CAISDEQGVFYGYTF. In nucleotides, the CDR3 is TGTGCCATCAGTGATGAACAGGGAGTGTTCTATGGCTACACCTTC.

This clone was observed a single time. Compared with germline, one end of the junction differs, possibly owing to a read error. The chain has TRBV7-7 and TRBJ2-3; possible D gene TRBD2, 5 bases. The CDR3 totals 14 residues. Germline V gives CDR1 SSHAT, CDR2 FNYEAQ (reference sequence). CDR3: CASSPRIAFDTQYF. CDR3 sequence (DNA): TGTGCTAGCAGCCCAAGGATAGCGTTCGATACGCAGTATTTT.

The chain combines TRBV28 with TRBJ2-1, with D possibly TRBD1 on 6 matching bases. The ends were cut back, 5 bases at V and 3 bases at J, with 14 bases in the middle. Germline assignment: CDR1 MDHEN and CDR2 SYDVKM. The CDR3 has 15 amino acids. This CDR3 reads CASSRGQLRYNEQFF. The CDR3 DNA reads TGTGCCAGCAGTAGAGGACAGCTACGCTACAATGAGCAGTTCTTC.